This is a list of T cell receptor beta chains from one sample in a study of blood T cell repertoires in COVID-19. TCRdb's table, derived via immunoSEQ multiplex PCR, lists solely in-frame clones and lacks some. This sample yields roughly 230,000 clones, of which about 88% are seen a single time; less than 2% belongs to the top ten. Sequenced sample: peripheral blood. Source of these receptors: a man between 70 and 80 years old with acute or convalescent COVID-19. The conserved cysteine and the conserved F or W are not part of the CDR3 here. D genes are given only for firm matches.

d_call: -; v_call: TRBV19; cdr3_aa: ATASGAGIYNEQF
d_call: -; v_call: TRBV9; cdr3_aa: ASSVDYSGELF
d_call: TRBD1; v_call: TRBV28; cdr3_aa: ASSLSGQSYNEQF
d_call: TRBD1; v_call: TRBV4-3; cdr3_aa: ASSQAGGPSPLH
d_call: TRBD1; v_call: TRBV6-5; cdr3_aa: ASSSSGQGLRSPLH
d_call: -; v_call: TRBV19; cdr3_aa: ASGELGSGNTIY
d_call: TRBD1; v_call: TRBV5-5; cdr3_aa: ASSLEGQGYNEQF
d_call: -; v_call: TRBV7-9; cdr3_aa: ASSLASSAVYEQY
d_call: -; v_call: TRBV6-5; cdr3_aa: ASSSPGLSSYEQY
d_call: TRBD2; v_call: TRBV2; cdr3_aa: ASNPTSGKYNEQF
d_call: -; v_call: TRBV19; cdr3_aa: ASSIGSISVQF
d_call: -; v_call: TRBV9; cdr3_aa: ASSVAGGQGGTDTQY
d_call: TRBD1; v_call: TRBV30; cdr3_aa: AWSGGQGVTDTQY
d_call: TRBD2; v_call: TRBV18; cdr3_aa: ASSPKTSGREVGQF
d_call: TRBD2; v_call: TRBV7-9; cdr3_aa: ASSPFLAGGSSYNEQF
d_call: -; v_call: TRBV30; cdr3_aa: AAGETTEAF
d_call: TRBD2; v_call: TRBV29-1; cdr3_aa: STHRLATGRPETQY
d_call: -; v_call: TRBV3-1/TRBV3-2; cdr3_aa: ASSQDEVEQY
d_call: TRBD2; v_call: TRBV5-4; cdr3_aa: ASSVRLAGDTDTQY
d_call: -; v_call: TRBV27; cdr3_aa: ASSLTNRAGNTIY
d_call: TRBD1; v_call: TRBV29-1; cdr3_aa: SFGQGGTEAF
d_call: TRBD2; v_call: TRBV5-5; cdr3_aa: ASSLVASGTYEQY